The entry below describes one T cell receptor beta chain. Its antigen has not been determined. Nothing much larger sits one base from this clone, and base qualities are not available. This specimen belongs to a study of shared T cell receptors in the human thymus (dated by TCRdb to the early 2020s). Some background on the complete study: The study examined how self-reactive, shared T-cell receptor alpha chains are generated in the human thymus.

The method was the immunoSEQ multiplex PCR assay. TCRdb carries this immuneACCESS record with in-frame sequences only. Its versions omit some clonotypes, under half of them owing to an unresolved V gene in the studies checked, with the rest unexplained. Across this sample there are 500,000 to 750,000 clones, with 88% seen only once. The ten largest account for over 0.008% of the sample. In the germline V gene (reference sequence), CDR1 corresponds to WNHNN and CDR2 to SYGVQD. From the cysteine through the phenylalanine, the CDR3 covers 16 amino acids. Only the CDR3 region is kept as DNA, spanning 48 bases read in frame from base 1. Cut back by 3 bases and 0 bases, the V and J ends lie 12 bases apart. These records were also assigned to another study, of human thymus T cells. The second study's authors report: Immunologically healthy infants undergoing open corrective cardiac surgery for congenital heart defects in Finland were used as donors. The thymus tissue came from surgical resects taken out during corrective cardiac surgery. V and J gene segment usage appeared biased in both thymic and peripheral blood repertoires. The related research reported highly overlapping thymic TCR repertoires among unrelated individuals. The study described the TCR alpha and beta repertoires in about 8 infant thymus samples and a few matching peripheral blood samples. The cohort included a handful of male and two female infants, with donor ages spanning 7 to 244 days. Thymocytes were freed from the tissue by mechanical means and kept at -70 degrees C as pellets of about 8.5-34 million cells. A QIAsymphony instrument was used to extract genomic DNA from the frozen cell pellets. The immunoSEQ multiplex PCR assay was used to amplify the TCRB and TCRAD loci from a standardized quantity of quality-controlled genomic DNA. Amplicons spanned the V(D)J region at a length sufficient to cover the CDR3 and identify V and J genes. The amplicons were sequenced on an Illumina platform via the commercial immunoSEQ service. Primer bias and sequencing errors were corrected using previously described methods, and TCRAD and TCRB definitions followed the IMGT database. Repertoires were analysed with immunoSEQ Analyzer 3.0 and VDJTools, covering basic statistics, V/J segment usage, diversity estimates, rarefaction and pairwise overlap. Diversity was estimated with Chao1, ChaoE, Efron-Thisted, Shannon and inverse Simpson indices, and also on datasets down-sampled to the smallest sample. Repertoire overlap was assessed by strict matching of CDR3 nucleotide sequence, V gene and J gene, and clustering was done by Jaccard-based multidimensional scaling. On average, roughly 890,000 unique TCRB clonotypes were obtained from thymus samples, compared with about 84,000 from blood samples.

The sequence came from a boy younger than two with a congenital heart defect. Donor details come from another sample of the same person, matched by shared clones. This receptor chain uses TRBV10-1 and TRBJ2-1, with TRBD2 tentatively as D gene (6 bases match). The material sequenced was thymocytes. The CDR3 protein sequence reads: CASSDGGLSSYNEQFF. The base sequence is TGCGCCAGCAGTGATGGAGGACTAAGCTCCTACAATGAGCAGTTCTTC.